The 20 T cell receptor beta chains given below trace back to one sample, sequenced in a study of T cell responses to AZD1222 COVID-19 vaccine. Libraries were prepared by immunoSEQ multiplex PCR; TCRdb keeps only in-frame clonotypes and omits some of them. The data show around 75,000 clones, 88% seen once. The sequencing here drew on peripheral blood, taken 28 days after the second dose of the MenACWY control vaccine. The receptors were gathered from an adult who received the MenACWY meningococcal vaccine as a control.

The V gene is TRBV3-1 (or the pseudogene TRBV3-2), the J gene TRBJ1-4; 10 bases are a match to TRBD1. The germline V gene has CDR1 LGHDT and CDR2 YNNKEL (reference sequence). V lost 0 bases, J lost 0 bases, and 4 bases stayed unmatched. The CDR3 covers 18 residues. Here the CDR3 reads CASSQEDRGLTTNEKLFF. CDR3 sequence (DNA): TGTGCCAGCAGCCAAGAAGACAGGGGGCTCACAACTAATGAAAAACTGTTTTTT.

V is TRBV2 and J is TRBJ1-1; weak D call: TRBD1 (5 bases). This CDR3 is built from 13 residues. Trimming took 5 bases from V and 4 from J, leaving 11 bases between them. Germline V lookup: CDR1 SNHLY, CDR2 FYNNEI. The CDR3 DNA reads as TGTGCCAGCAGTCCCCAGGGATCCACTGAAGCTTTCTTT. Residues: CASSPQGSTEAFF.

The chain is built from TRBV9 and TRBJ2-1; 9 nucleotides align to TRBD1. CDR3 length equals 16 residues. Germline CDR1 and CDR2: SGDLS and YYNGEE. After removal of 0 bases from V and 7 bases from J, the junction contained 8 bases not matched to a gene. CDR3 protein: CASSVGITGGRNEQFF. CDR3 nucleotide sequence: TGTGCCAGCAGCGTAGGAATAACAGGGGGCAGGAATGAGCAGTTCTTC.

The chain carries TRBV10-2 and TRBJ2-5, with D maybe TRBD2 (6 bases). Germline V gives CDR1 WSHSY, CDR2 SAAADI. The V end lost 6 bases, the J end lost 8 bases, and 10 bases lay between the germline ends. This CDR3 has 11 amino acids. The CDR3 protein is CASRASETQYF. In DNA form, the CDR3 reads TGCGCCAGCAGGGCTAGCGAAACCCAGTACTTC.

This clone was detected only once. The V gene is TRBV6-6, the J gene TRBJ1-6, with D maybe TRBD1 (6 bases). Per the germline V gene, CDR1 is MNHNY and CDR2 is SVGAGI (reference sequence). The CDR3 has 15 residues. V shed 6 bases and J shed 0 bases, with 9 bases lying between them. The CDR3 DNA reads TGTGCCAGCAGCAGGGGTTTCTCCTATAATTCACCCCTCCACTTT. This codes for CASSRGFSYNSPLHF.

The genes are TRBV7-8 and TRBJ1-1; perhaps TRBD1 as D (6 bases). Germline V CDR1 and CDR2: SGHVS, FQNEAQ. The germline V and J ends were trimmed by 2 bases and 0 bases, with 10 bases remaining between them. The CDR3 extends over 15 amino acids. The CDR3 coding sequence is TGTGCCAGCAGCTTACCTGGGGGCGTGAACACTGAAGCTTTCTTT. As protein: CASSLPGGVNTEAFF.

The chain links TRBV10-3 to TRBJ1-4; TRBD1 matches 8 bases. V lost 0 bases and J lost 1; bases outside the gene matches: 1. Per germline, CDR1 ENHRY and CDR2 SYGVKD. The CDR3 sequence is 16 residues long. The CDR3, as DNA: TGTGCCATCAGTGAGTCCGGGACAGGAACTAATGAAAAACTGTTTTTT. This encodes CAISESGTGTNEKLFF.

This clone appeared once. The CDR3 DNA reads as TGTGCCAGCAGCTTTGGACTTGAAAAACTGTTTTTT. Amino acid sequence: CASSFGLEKLFF. The chain recombines TRBV4-2 with TRBJ1-4; D remains unclear. The CDR3 is made up of 12 amino acids. Trimming stripped 5 bases from V and 7 bases from J, with 8 bases between. The germline V gene has CDR1 LGHNA and CDR2 YNFKEQ.

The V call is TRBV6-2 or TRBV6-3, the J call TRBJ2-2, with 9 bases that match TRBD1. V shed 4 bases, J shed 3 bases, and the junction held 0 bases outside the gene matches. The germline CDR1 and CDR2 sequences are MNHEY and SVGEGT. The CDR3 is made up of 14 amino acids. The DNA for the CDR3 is TGTGCCAGCAGTTGGACAGGGGACACCGGGGAGCTGTTTTTT. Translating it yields CASSWTGDTGELFF.

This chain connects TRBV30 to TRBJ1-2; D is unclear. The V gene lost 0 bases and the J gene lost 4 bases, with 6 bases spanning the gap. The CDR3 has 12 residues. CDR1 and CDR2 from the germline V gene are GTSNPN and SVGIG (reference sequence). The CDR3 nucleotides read TGTGCCTGGAGTGTGTTGGGCTATGGCTACACCTTC. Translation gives CAWSVLGYGYTF. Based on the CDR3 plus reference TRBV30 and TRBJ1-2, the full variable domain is SQTIHQWPATLVQPVGSPLSLECTVEGTSNPNLYWYRQAAGRGLQLLFYSVGIGQISSEVPQNLSASRPQDRQFILSSKKLLLSDSGFYLCAWSVLGYGYTFGSGTRLTVV.

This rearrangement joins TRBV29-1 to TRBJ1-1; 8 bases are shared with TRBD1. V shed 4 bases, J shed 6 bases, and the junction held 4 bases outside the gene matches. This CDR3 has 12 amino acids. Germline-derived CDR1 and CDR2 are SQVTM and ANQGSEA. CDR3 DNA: TGCAGCGTTGGGACAGGGTTCGCTGAAGCTTTCTTT. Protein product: CSVGTGFAEAFF.

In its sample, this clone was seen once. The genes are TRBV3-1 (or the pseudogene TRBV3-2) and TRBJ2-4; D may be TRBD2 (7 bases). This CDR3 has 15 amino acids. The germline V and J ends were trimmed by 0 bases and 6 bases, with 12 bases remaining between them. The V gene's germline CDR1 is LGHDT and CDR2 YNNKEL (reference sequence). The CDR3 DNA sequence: TGTGCCAGCAGCCAAGATGCGGGGGCTGGAAACATTCAGTACTTC. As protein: CASSQDAGAGNIQYF.

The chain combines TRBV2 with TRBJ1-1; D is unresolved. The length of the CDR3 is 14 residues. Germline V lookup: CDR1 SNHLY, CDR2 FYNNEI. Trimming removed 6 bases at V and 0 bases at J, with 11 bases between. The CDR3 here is CASRAPTVNTEAFF. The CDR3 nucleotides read TGTGCCAGCAGAGCTCCCACAGTGAACACTGAAGCTTTCTTT.

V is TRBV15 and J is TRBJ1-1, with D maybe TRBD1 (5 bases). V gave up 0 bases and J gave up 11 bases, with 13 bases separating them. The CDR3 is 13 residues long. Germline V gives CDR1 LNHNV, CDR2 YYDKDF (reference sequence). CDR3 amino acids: CATSRDPGWTAFF. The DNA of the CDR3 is TGTGCCACCAGCAGAGATCCAGGGTGGACTGCTTTCTTT.

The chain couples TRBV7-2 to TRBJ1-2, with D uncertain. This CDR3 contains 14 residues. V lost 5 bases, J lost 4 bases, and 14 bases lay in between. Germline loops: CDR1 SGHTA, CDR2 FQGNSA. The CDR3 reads CASSPRALSYGYTF. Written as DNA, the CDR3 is TGTGCCAGCAGCCCCCGGGCCCTAAGCTATGGCTACACCTTC.

CDR3 nucleotide sequence: TGTGCCACCAGTGATTCGGGACAGGGGGCTTCCAACGAGCAGTACTTC. It codes for CATSDSGQGASNEQYF. J is TRBJ2-7 and V is TRBV24-1; 12 bases line up with TRBD1. CDR1 and CDR2 from the germline V gene are KGHDR and SFDVKD. The CDR3 extends over 16 amino acids. Germline trimming cut 2 bases from V and 5 bases from J; bases unmatched to any gene: 6.

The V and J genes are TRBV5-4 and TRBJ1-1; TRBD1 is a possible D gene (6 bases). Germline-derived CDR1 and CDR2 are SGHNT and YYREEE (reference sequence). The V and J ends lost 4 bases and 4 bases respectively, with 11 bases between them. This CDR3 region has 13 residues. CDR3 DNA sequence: TGTGCCAGCAGCCTTACAGGGTCCACTGAAGCTTTCTTT. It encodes CASSLTGSTEAFF. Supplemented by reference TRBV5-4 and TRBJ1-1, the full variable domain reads ETGVTQSPTHLIKTRGQQVTLRCSSQSGHNTVSWYQQALGQGPQFIFQYYREEENGRGNFPPRFSGLQFPNYSSELNVNALELDDSALYLCASSLTGSTEAFFGQGTRLTVV.

The CDR3 DNA follows: TGTGCCAGCAGCAGGGGGGACCTAGGGGGCACAGATACGCAGTATTTT. It codes for CASSRGDLGGTDTQYF. V and J are TRBV7-9 and TRBJ2-3, with D possibly called TRBD1 or TRBD2 (6 bases each). Germline V lookup: CDR1 SEHNR, CDR2 FQNEAQ (reference sequence). V gave up 5 bases and J gave up 1 base, with 16 bases separating them. This CDR3 contains 16 residues.

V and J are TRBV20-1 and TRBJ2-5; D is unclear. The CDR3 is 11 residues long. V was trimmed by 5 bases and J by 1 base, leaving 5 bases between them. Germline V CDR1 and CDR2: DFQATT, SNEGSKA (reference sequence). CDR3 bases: TGCAGTGCTGGATCCCAAGAGACCCAGTACTTC. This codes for CSAGSQETQYF.

The CDR3 DNA reads as TGTGCCTGCCAGAGGAGTTATAATTCACCCCTCCACTTT. Protein product: CACQRSYNSPLHF. J is TRBJ1-6 and V is TRBV30, with D unclear. Germline assignment: CDR1 GTSNPN and CDR2 SVGIG (reference sequence). V lost 6 bases, J lost 4 bases, and 10 bases lay in between. The CDR3 runs 13 residues.